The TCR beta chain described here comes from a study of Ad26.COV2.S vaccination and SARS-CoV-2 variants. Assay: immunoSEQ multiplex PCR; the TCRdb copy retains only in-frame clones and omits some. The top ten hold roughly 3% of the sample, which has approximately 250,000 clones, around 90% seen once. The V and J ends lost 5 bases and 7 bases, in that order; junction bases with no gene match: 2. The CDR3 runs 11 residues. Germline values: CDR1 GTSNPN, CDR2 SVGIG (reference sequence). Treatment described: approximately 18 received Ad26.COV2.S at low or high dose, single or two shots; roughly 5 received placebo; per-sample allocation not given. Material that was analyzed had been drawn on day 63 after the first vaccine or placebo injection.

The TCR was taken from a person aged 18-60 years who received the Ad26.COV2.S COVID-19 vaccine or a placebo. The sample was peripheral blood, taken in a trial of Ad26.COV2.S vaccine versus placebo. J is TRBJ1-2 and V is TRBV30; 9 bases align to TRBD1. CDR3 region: CAWGTGLGYTF. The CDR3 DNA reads TGTGCCTGGGGGACAGGGCTTGGCTACACCTTC.